The entry below gives a single T cell receptor (beta chain) sequence along with its context. Its antigen is not identified. This sample is drawn from a study of T cells in localized non-small cell lung cancer. V was clipped by 5 bases and J by 7 bases; unmatched bases: 7. The length of the CDR3 is 14 residues. Germline assignment: CDR1 SGHNT and CDR2 YENEEA. Repertoires were generated with immunoSEQ multiplex PCR, while TCRdb's copy carries only in-frame clones and drops some. Of thousands of clones in the sample, about 30% were seen once. Findings and caveats of the study: Owing to sequencing of a solitary tumor region, heterogeneity cannot be discounted.

Here the sequenced sample was lung tumor tissue, taken before any cancer treatment. The gene calls are TRBV11-3 and TRBJ2-2, with 7 bases lining up with TRBD1. The sequence was collected from a man aged 35-69 years with stage II lung adenocarcinoma. For the CDR3, the DNA is TGTGCCAGCAGCCTAGGGGGCGTAAACGGGGAGCTGTTTTTT. Residues: CASSLGGVNGELFF.